Detailed here is one T cell receptor (beta chain). The antigen remains undetermined. Stimulation used around 10 ug/mL lysate from CMV-infected fibroblasts. CD40L/CD69 double-negative CD45RO-high memory CD4+ T cells were collected. These HIV-1-infected adults initiated suppressive ART in chronic infection. CD4+ T cell counts exceeded 400 cells/uL; CMV serology was positive. Stimulated PBMCs had first been depleted of CD8+ T cells. Sequencing used immunoSEQ version 4 in survey mode. Some clones are missing from TCRdb's copy, which holds only in-frame ones; the method was immunoSEQ multiplex PCR. The sample includes approximately 27,000 clones, around 73% of them seen just once. The data originate from a study of persistence of HIV-infected CD4 T cells. Per germline, CDR1 SNHLY and CDR2 FYNNEI. V dropped 4 bases and J dropped 0 bases, with 4 bases sitting between them. The CDR3 spans 14 residues.

The source is an adult woman with HIV who was CMV-seropositive. Sequenced here: CD4+ T cells sorted from PBMCs after approximately 20-hour stimulation, sampled from a patient who received antiretroviral therapy. V is TRBV2 and J is TRBJ2-6; D remains ambiguous. The CDR3 sequence is CASSGLSGANVLTF. The DNA for the CDR3 is TGTGCCAGCAGTGGCCTCTCTGGGGCCAACGTCCTGACTTTC.